Sequencing of this T cell receptor (beta chain) was carried out in a study of blood T cell repertoires in COVID-19. Study details: From the United States, Italy and Spain came samples of acute and convalescent COVID-19. T cells, B-cell-depleted T cells, or PBMCs supplied cDNA or gDNA.

This clone appeared once. V was pared by 5 bases and J by 0 bases, with 25 bases between. CDR1 MDHEN and CDR2 SYDVKM come from the germline V gene. The CDR3 runs to 20 residues. Generated by immunoSEQ multiplex PCR, the TCRdb table keeps only in-frame clones and is missing some. This sample has approximately 360,000 clones, with around 90% found just once. This receptor was identified in a man younger than 35 with active or convalescent COVID-19. The chain employs TRBV28 and TRBJ2-2; weak D call: TRBD1 (10 bases). Input material: peripheral blood. CDR3 nucleotide sequence: TGTGCCAGCAGTCCCGGGACAGGGGTCCGACTAGCGGCGAACACCGGGGAGCTGTTTTTT. Encoded protein: CASSPGTGVRLAANTGELFF.